This T cell receptor (beta chain) was identified during a study of post-analysis software for immune sequencing data. General study points: Elevated frequency relative to controls characterized four or five TRBV segments in patients, TRBV5-6, TRBV5-1 and TRBV20-1 among them.

This clonotype appeared a few times. Its target is not known. Researchers reported that TCR beta cDNA libraries carried unique molecular identifiers. TCRdb ran MiXCR on the PCR reads and lists one entry per CDR3 protein. The sample records approximately 730,000 distinct CDR3 sequences, 35% to 55% being singletons. V lost 0 bases, J lost 2 bases, and 8 bases lay in between. Germline V gene sequence: CDR1 KGHDR, CDR2 SFDVKD. The CDR3 is 15 residues long. The genes are TRBV24-1 and TRBJ2-3; D is possibly TRBD2 (5 bases). Sequencing was done on a sample of blood. This receptor was taken from a girl aged 5 to 17 with multiple sclerosis. DNA of the CDR3: TGTGCCACCAGTGATTTGACCGGGGACACAGATACGCAGTATTTT. Its translation: CATSDLTGDTDTQYF.